The text below deals with one T cell receptor (beta chain). The antigen it binds to is not known. From the germline V gene, CDR1 is MGHRA and CDR2 is YSYEKL. The CDR3 runs 15 residues from the cysteine to the phenylalanine. DNA is not recorded here. Instrument on record: Illumina HiSeq 2000. 5'RACE template switching, by which a universal primer site and unique molecular identifiers were added, was used to make TCR beta cDNA libraries. Synthesis of cDNA was primed from the TCR beta constant segment and was followed by two consecutive PCR amplification steps. On the study's bioinformatics: MIGEC was used to demultiplex reads and group reads by UMI, and MiTCR was used to assemble and quantify clonotypes. Only TCR cDNA sequences supported by at least two reads were kept to exclude erroneous sequences. Downstream repertoire analysis used the tcR package, and clonotypes were matched across fractions by CDR3 nucleotide sequence plus V segment. Antigen specificity was annotated against VDJdb with VDJmatch, allowing one amino acid substitution in CDR3. Reprocessed by TCRdb, the reads give a single entry per CDR3 protein sequence, without DNA. TCRdb, rather than the study authors, made the V and J calls. The sample table on file contains 120,000 to 150,000 distinct CDR3 sequences. 10% to 15% of the sample is held by the ten biggest clonotypes.

The sample comes from a study of T cells expressing NK-cell markers (dated by TCRdb to the early 2020s). At the level of the whole study: Three sorted T-cell subsets (CD3+CD56+NKG2C+, CD3+CD56+NKG2C- and CD3+CD56-NKG2C+) from seven to nine donors had their TCR beta-chain repertoires profiled. Among the eight sequenced donors, seven were HCMV-seropositive and one was HCMV-seronegative. The study sequenced eight donors, all healthy volunteers chosen at random: three men and five women. Libraries were sequenced as 2 x 150 bp reads on Illumina HiSeq 2000/2500, MiSeq or NextSeq. Paper-wide results and their limitations: In six donors, the dominant CD3+CD56+NKG2C+ clonotypes were found to rank among the top 10 CD8+ clonotypes and to make up about 1.0-7.0% of CD8+ T cells. Whether the expanded NKG2C-expressing T cell clones were specific for HCMV antigens was left unclear. Those dominant clonotypes were again the most abundant among CD3+CD56-NKG2C+ cells in a handful of donors, at about 28.3-60.1%.

HCMV serostatus was determined by detecting HCMV-specific IgG in serum with a commercial ELISA kit. Ficoll density gradient centrifugation was used to isolate peripheral blood mononuclear cells from blood. Sequencing was performed on blood T cells: a sorted CD56 or NKG2C T cell subset, CD4+ or CD8+ T cells, or bulk PBMC T cells (not recorded which). The receptor was derived from a man between 18 and 29 years old in good health. Donor details come from another sample of the same person, matched by shared clones. The sequence joins TRBV4-1 to TRBJ1-2; TCRdb reports TRBD1, a call that lacks DNA to check it against. CDR3 sequence: CASSQRTGGDYGYTF.